One sample yielded the 32 T cell receptor beta chains listed below, sequenced in a study of blood T cell repertoires in COVID-19. Profiling relied on immunoSEQ multiplex PCR, and the TCRdb table lists in-frame clones only, not all of them. The sample contains about 230,000 clones, over 80% of which appear only once. The sequencing sample was made of peripheral blood. These receptors all stem from a woman between 65 and 79 years old with active or convalescent COVID-19.

V gene TRBV6-5 combines with J gene TRBJ1-2, with no clear D. Germline CDR1 and CDR2: MNHEY and SVGAGI. CDR3 length: 14 amino acids. V was cut by 7 bases and J by 6 bases, with 18 bases left in between. The CDR3 spells CASIPSEGWNGYTF. The CDR3 DNA sequence: TGTGCCAGCATCCCTTCTGAGGGTTGGAATGGCTACACCTTC.

The rearrangement uses TRBV2 and TRBJ2-7; D uncertain. CDR1 and CDR2 (germline): SNHLY, FYNNEI. There are 15 residues in the CDR3. The ends were cut back, 3 bases at V and 2 bases at J, with 14 bases in the middle. This CDR3 reads CASSDRRENTYEQYF. The CDR3 DNA sequence: TGTGCCAGCAGTGACAGGCGAGAGAATACCTACGAGCAGTACTTC.

V is TRBV3-1 (or the pseudogene TRBV3-2) and J is TRBJ1-3, with no clear D. Per the germline V gene, CDR1 is LGHDT and CDR2 is YNNKEL (reference sequence). The CDR3 is 12 amino acids. Deletions cut 4 bases from V and 4 bases from J, with 5 bases between. This chain's CDR3 is CASSLQGNTIYF. The DNA of the CDR3 is TGTGCCAGCAGCCTTCAAGGAAACACCATATATTTT.

The genes are TRBV27 and TRBJ1-2, with 7 bases lining up with TRBD1. V dropped 6 bases and J dropped 6; count of bases not matched to a gene: 7. This CDR3 is 13 amino acids long. The germline V gene has CDR1 MNHEY and CDR2 SMNVEV (reference sequence). CDR3 region: CASRDRTADGYTF. Here the CDR3 DNA reads TGTGCCAGCAGGGACAGGACGGCGGATGGCTACACCTTC.

The chain joins TRBV18 to TRBJ1-1, with a tentative D call TRBD1 (5 bases). Germline-derived CDR1 and CDR2 are KGHSH and LQKENI. This CDR3 contains 14 residues. Trimming took 3 bases from V and 4 from J, leaving 12 bases between them. The CDR3 region has the DNA TGTGCCAGCTCACCGGGGCCAGTCGGCACTGAAGCTTTCTTT. Protein: CASSPGPVGTEAFF. Full variable domain (remainder filled in from reference TRBV18 and TRBJ1-1): NAGVMQNPRHLVRRRGQEARLRCSPMKGHSHVYWYRQLPEEGLKFMVYLQKENIIDESGMPKERFSAEFPKEGPSILRIQQVVRGDSAAYFCASSPGPVGTEAFFGQGTRLTVV.

The rearrangement uses TRBV7-9 and TRBJ1-2; 10 nucleotides agree with TRBD1. The CDR3 runs 14 residues. The V gene end was trimmed by 5 bases and the J gene end by 2 bases; junction bases not matched to a gene: 2. Per the germline V gene, CDR1 is SEHNR and CDR2 is FQNEAQ (reference sequence). The CDR3 bases are TGTGCCAGCAGCCCGGGACAGGGGAACTATGGCTACACCTTC. Protein sequence: CASSPGQGNYGYTF.

The chain links TRBV30 to TRBJ2-3, with a tentative D call TRBD2 (6 bases). This CDR3 has 14 residues. Trimming removed 5 bases from V and 4 bases from J, with 16 bases in between. From germline, CDR1 is GTSNPN and CDR2 SVGIG (reference sequence). This CDR3 reads CAWEGGPFPDTQYF. The CDR3 DNA is TGTGCCTGGGAGGGAGGACCCTTCCCAGATACGCAGTATTTT.

The chain joins TRBV5-5 to TRBJ2-7; the match to TRBD1 covers 7 bases. V trimming: 0 bases; J trimming: 0 bases; junction bases outside the gene matches: 3. Germline CDR1 reads SGHKS; CDR2 reads YYEKEE (reference sequence). The CDR3 covers 15 residues. CDR3 nucleotides: TGTGCCAGCAGCTTGGACAGGGGCGGCTCCTACGAGCAGTACTTC. It encodes CASSLDRGGSYEQYF.

This clone appeared a single time. The V and J genes are TRBV2 and TRBJ2-3, with 9 positions matching TRBD2. Germline-derived CDR1 and CDR2 are SNHLY and FYNNEI. The V segment lost 6 bases and the J segment 3 bases; nucleotides outside the gene matches: 4. The CDR3 length is 14 residues. The CDR3, as DNA: TGTGCCAGCAGAATTAGCGGGAGTACAGATACGCAGTATTTT. It specifies CASRISGSTDTQYF.

The J gene is TRBJ1-1, the V gene TRBV6-6, with D perhaps matching TRBD1 (5 bases). CDR1 and CDR2 from the germline V gene are MNHNY and SVGAGI (reference sequence). CDR3 length: 13 amino acids. Trimming shortened V by 7 bases and J by 3 bases, and 12 bases separated the two germline ends. CDR3 sequence (DNA): TGTGCCAGCAAATGGGGCGCGGACACTGAAGCTTTCTTT. Encoded protein: CASKWGADTEAFF.

The chain joins TRBV18 to TRBJ2-5; the D gene is possibly TRBD1 (6 bases). This CDR3 contains 14 residues. The germline V gene has CDR1 KGHSH and CDR2 LQKENI. The V gene lost 0 bases and the J gene lost 5 bases, with 10 bases spanning the gap. The CDR3 DNA sequence: TGTGCCAGCTCACCACCGGGGGCGGAGGAGACCCAGTACTTC. Protein sequence: CASSPPGAEETQYF.

This clone was detected only a few times. The chain carries TRBV6-1 and TRBJ1-5; D is undetermined. The CDR3 runs 10 residues. Germline V gene sequence: CDR1 MNHNS, CDR2 SASEGT. Trimming took off 3 bases at V and 10 bases at J, with 4 bases between the two ends. CDR3 DNA sequence: TGTGCCAGCAGTGACCTTCCCCAGCATTTT. Its translation: CASSDLPQHF.

This clone was counted once. The chain links TRBV6-1 to TRBJ2-7, with unresolved D. Trimming took 10 bases from V and 2 from J, leaving 12 bases between them. CDR1 and CDR2 from the germline V gene are MNHNS and SASEGT. The CDR3 is 12 residues long. This CDR3 is CAIRTPAYEQYF. In DNA, the CDR3 is TGTGCCATTCGTACTCCTGCCTACGAGCAGTACTTC.

This clone came up a few times. This chain joins TRBV4-1 and TRBJ2-1, with D perhaps matching TRBD1 (5 bases). CDR3 length equals 15 residues. Germline loops: CDR1 MGHRA, CDR2 YSYEKL. V was trimmed by 3 bases and J by 7 bases, leaving 16 bases between them. CDR3 amino acids: CASSQRLRGLNEQFF. Here the CDR3 DNA reads TGCGCCAGCAGCCAGAGGTTAAGGGGCCTGAATGAGCAGTTCTTC.

The chain joins TRBV5-1 to TRBJ2-2, with 10 nucleotides matching TRBD2. Germline CDR1 and CDR2: SGHRS and YFSETQ. The CDR3 runs to 16 residues. The V gene end was trimmed by 5 bases and the J gene end by 3 bases; junction bases not matched to a gene: 7. The CDR3 bases are TGCGCCAGCAGACCTACTAGCGGGACAGACACCGGGGAGCTGTTTTTT. It codes for CASRPTSGTDTGELFF.

The V and J genes are TRBV9 and TRBJ2-3, with TRBD2 matching 10 bases. Germline V gene data show CDR1 as SGDLS and CDR2 as YYNGEE. The CDR3 totals 16 residues. The ends lost 4 bases at V and 0 bases at J; junction bases unmatched: 5. The CDR3, as DNA: TGTGCCAGCAGCTCACGGACTAGCGGTAGCACAGATACGCAGTATTTT. It encodes CASSSRTSGSTDTQYF.

The chain is built from TRBV3-1 (or the pseudogene TRBV3-2) and TRBJ2-1, with 11 bases fitting TRBD2. V shed 4 bases, J shed 7 bases, and the junction held 3 bases outside the gene matches. Germline lookup yields CDR1 LGHDT and CDR2 YNNKEL (reference sequence). CDR3 length: 14 amino acids. CDR3 bases: TGTGCCAGCAGCCCGTGGACTAGCGGGAATGAGCAGTTCTTC. Amino acid sequence: CASSPWTSGNEQFF.

The chain links TRBV27 to TRBJ2-5; D uncertain. Germline V gives CDR1 MNHEY, CDR2 SMNVEV (reference sequence). This CDR3 spans 13 amino acids. The germline V and J ends were trimmed by 5 bases and 5 bases, with 12 bases remaining between them. CDR3 DNA: TGTGCCAGCAGTCGGTACAGTTCGGAGACCCAGTACTTC. Its protein is CASSRYSSETQYF.

The V call is TRBV24-1, the J call TRBJ2-1; 7 bases line up with TRBD2. Germline V gene data show CDR1 as KGHDR and CDR2 as SFDVKD. V lost 7 bases and J lost 11; bases outside the gene matches: 16. The CDR3 runs to 15 residues. The CDR3 nucleotides read TGTGCCACCAGCGGCCCCGGGGAGGGCGGGGGTAAGCAGTTCTTC. It yields the protein CATSGPGEGGGKQFF.

This chain joins TRBV19 and TRBJ1-3; D is undetermined. Germline V lookup: CDR1 LNHDA, CDR2 SQIVND (reference sequence). V lost 0 bases to trimming and J lost 6 bases, with 6 bases between them. The CDR3 totals 13 residues. CDR3 amino acids: CASSIDRQNTIYF. The CDR3 region has the DNA TGTGCCAGTAGTATAGATCGACAAAACACCATATATTTT.

The chain uses TRBV10-1 and TRBJ2-2; 9 bases agree with TRBD1. The V and J ends lost 4 bases and 2 bases, in that order; junction bases with no gene match: 2. CDR3 length: 15 amino acids. CDR1 is WNHNN and CDR2 is SYGVQD in the germline V gene (reference sequence). CDR3 sequence reads: CASSGTGANTGELFF. CDR3 nucleotides: TGCGCCAGCAGTGGGACAGGGGCCAACACCGGGGAGCTGTTTTTT.

V gene TRBV7-6 combines with J gene TRBJ1-6; TRBD1 matches 8 bases. Germline V gene data show CDR1 as SGHVS and CDR2 as FNYEAQ. The CDR3 is made up of 15 amino acids. Trimming took 1 base from V and 10 from J; bases not matched to a gene: 6. The chain's CDR3 is CASSLGGTGGSPLHF. CDR3 sequence (DNA): TGTGCCAGCAGCTTAGGAGGGACAGGAGGATCACCCCTCCACTTT.

V and J are TRBV3-1 (or the pseudogene TRBV3-2) and TRBJ2-1; D gene unclear. The CDR3 spans 12 residues. CDR1 LGHDT and CDR2 YNNKEL come from the germline V gene (reference sequence). V dropped 1 base and J dropped 7 bases, with 5 bases sitting between them. CDR3 nucleotides: TGTGCCAGCAGCCAAGTTCGTAATGAGCAGTTCTTC. This sequence encodes CASSQVRNEQFF.

The rearrangement links TRBV18 to TRBJ2-7, with TRBD1 matching 9 bases. Germline values: CDR1 KGHSH, CDR2 LQKENI. V trimming: 3 bases; J trimming: 7 bases; junction bases outside the gene matches: 19. This CDR3 has 18 residues. The CDR3 sequence: CASSPQLWTGALSGEQYF. CDR3 coding DNA: TGTGCCAGCTCACCCCAATTATGGACAGGGGCCCTTTCGGGGGAGCAGTACTTC.

This chain links TRBV5-6 with TRBJ1-2; TRBD1 is a possible D gene (6 bases). The germline CDR1 and CDR2 sequences are SGHDT and YYEEEE. V dropped 0 bases and J dropped 5 bases, with 14 bases sitting between them. The CDR3 totals 15 residues. CDR3 protein: CASSLASGVGYGYTF. The CDR3 coding sequence is TGTGCCAGCAGCTTGGCCTCAGGGGTTGGTTATGGCTACACCTTC.

This clone was seen only a few times. This chain links TRBV2 with TRBJ2-3; 11 bases are shared with TRBD2. Trimming at V came to 6 bases and at J to 4 bases, leaving 9 bases not matched to a gene. CDR1 is SNHLY, CDR2 FYNNEI, per germline. There are 16 residues in the CDR3. The CDR3 region is CASRGPTSGSADTQYF. DNA of the CDR3: TGTGCCAGCAGGGGACCTACTAGCGGGAGTGCAGATACGCAGTATTTT. Drawing the rest from reference TRBV2 and TRBJ2-3, the complete variable domain is EPEVTQTPSHQVTQMGQEVILRCVPISNHLYFYWYRQILGQKVEFLVSFYNNEISEKSEIFDDQFSVERPDGSNFTLKIRSTKLEDSAMYFCASRGPTSGSADTQYFGPGTRLTVL.

The chain carries TRBV18 and TRBJ1-1; D is possibly TRBD1 (5 bases). The CDR3 has 14 residues. The V and J ends lost 3 bases and 1 base respectively, with 9 bases between them. Germline lookup yields CDR1 KGHSH and CDR2 LQKENI. The CDR3 loop reads CASSPDIQNTEAFF. For the CDR3, the DNA is TGTGCCAGCTCACCGGACATACAGAACACTGAAGCTTTCTTT. Based on the CDR3 plus reference TRBV18 and TRBJ1-1, the full variable domain is NAGVMQNPRHLVRRRGQEARLRCSPMKGHSHVYWYRQLPEEGLKFMVYLQKENIIDESGMPKERFSAEFPKEGPSILRIQQVVRGDSAAYFCASSPDIQNTEAFFGQGTRLTVV.

The chain links TRBV7-2 to TRBJ2-4, with a possible D match to TRBD2 (5 bases). V was pared by 2 bases and J by 7 bases, with 9 bases between. The CDR3 spans 13 residues. Germline V gene sequence: CDR1 SGHTA, CDR2 FQGNSA. The CDR3 here is CASSLTRRNIQYF. In DNA, the CDR3 is TGTGCCAGCAGCTTAACTAGGAGGAACATTCAGTACTTC.

The chain recombines TRBV6-5 with TRBJ1-4; 8 nucleotides match TRBD1. The ends lost 4 bases at V and 12 bases at J; junction bases unmatched: 10. Germline loops: CDR1 MNHEY, CDR2 SVGAGI. The CDR3 runs 14 residues. The CDR3 nucleotides read TGTGCCAGCAGTTCCGGACAGGGTTCTCTGGAACTGTTTTTT. Translation gives CASSSGQGSLELFF.

This chain links TRBV25-1 with TRBJ1-1; D might be TRBD1 (6 bases). Trimming stripped 7 bases from V and 5 bases from J, with 17 bases between. Germline loops: CDR1 MGHDK, CDR2 SYGVNS. This CDR3 has 14 amino acids. The CDR3 nucleotides are TGTGCCAGCACCTCAAAACAGGGTCGGACTGAAGCTTTCTTT. Its protein is CASTSKQGRTEAFF.

Concerning this clone itself: Germline is not matched at one junction end, which may reflect a read error. The gene calls are TRBV2 and TRBJ2-7; tentatively, D is TRBD1 (5 bases). CDR3 length: 15 residues. Germline assignment: CDR1 SNHLY and CDR2 FYNNEI. The CDR3 is CASTIQGPSSYERYF. CDR3 nucleotides: TGTGCCAGCACCATCCAGGGCCCGAGCTCCTACGAGCGGTACTTC. Using reference TRBV2 and TRBJ2-7 for the parts outside the CDR3, the full variable domain is EPEVTQTPSHQVTQMGQEVILRCVPISNHLYFYWYRQILGQKVEFLVSFYNNEISEKSEIFDDQFSVERPDGSNFTLKIRSTKLEDSAMYFCASTIQGPSSYERYFGPGTRLTVT.

This clone has only a few counts. The genes are TRBV3-1 (or the pseudogene TRBV3-2) and TRBJ1-2; no firm D call. Between the trimmed V and J ends, which lost 1 base and 3 bases, there was a span of 6 bases. There are 13 residues in the CDR3. Germline loops: CDR1 LGHDT, CDR2 YNNKEL (reference sequence). The CDR3 loop is CASSQGPDYGYTF. The DNA of the CDR3 is TGTGCCAGCAGCCAAGGTCCAGACTATGGCTACACCTTC.